The present T cell receptor beta chain was sequenced within a study of blood T cells in healthy people across ages (dated by TCRdb to between 2015 and 2017). Study-wide context: In model experiments, roughly one uniquely barcoded TCR beta cDNA molecule per two T cells was captured by template switching. The donors were divided into four age groups: young (average around 17 years), middle-aged (roughly 40), aged (62) and long-lived (82). Two additional independent replicas of 1 million unique cDNA reads from the same blood draw were analyzed for two donors (one aged 18 to 30 and one aged 80 or older). Using deep sequencing normalized with unique cDNA molecular identifiers, the study measured how TCR beta repertoire diversity changes with age.

This clonotype was seen a handful of times. Its antigen remains undetermined. Base qualities are not at hand, and no much larger clone is one base apart. Findings and caveats that apply to the study as a whole: The long-lived group showed more naive CD4+ T cells, fewer expanded clones and increased TCR diversity than the aged group, suggesting age selection. As age increased, observed TCR beta diversity per million T cells dropped in a roughly linear way, and a significant reduction was already evident by age roughly 36. Conclusive comparison of naive and antigen-experienced compartments was prevented by the profiling of bulk unsorted PBMCs. Estimates of total diversity based on one million sequenced T cells were regarded as lower bounds and as underestimates. Donor CMV infection status was unknown, potentially confounding age-related changes in expanded clonotypes. Observed TCR beta diversity correlated strongly with the percentage of naive T cells measured by flow cytometry.

The CDR1 and CDR2 encoded by the germline V gene are LGHNA and YSLEER. From the cysteine through the phenylalanine, the CDR3 covers 16 amino acids. The retained sequence is limited to the CDR3, 48 bases, with the frame set at the first base. Trimming takes 0 bases from V and 1 base from J, and the germline ends sit 10 bases apart. Libraries were built with 5' RACE. For sequencing, an Illumina HiSeq 2500 was employed. A second PCR of roughly 7 to 11 cycles was performed with a sample-barcoded 5' primer and a J-beta primer mix. Each TCR beta cDNA molecule received a unique molecular identifier from a template-switch 5' adaptor carrying 12 random nucleotides. At least 2.5 million CDR3-containing paired-end reads were obtained from each sample. First-strand cDNA was synthesized from all RNA with the Mint cDNA synthesis kit, primed by a TRBC-specific oligonucleotide. After uracil-DNA glycosylase treatment, a first 18-cycle PCR used universal primers M1SS and BC2_uni_R on all cDNA. The source study handled its data this way. For normalization, 1 million high-quality reads were randomly selected from each sample, with every read carrying a distinct molecular identifier. Instead of being binned into consensus sequences, reads with shared molecular identifiers were discarded. MiTCR, with a Q25 quality threshold and the strictest error-elimination algorithm, was used for CDR3 identification, clonotype clustering and error correction. Lower-bound total TCR beta diversity was estimated with a nonparametric unseen species model using Euler transformation. TCRdb itself trimmed the public reads at Q25 with fastp, ran MiXCR and retained productive beta chains. Each record represents a unique CDR3 protein, reported with the most common genes and DNA among its rows. The V and J calls shown here were made by TCRdb, not taken from the authors' results. The sample table records roughly 550,000 distinct CDR3 sequences; 20% to 30% of these occur just once. The biggest ten clones account for under 9% of the sample.

Systemically healthy Caucasian individuals from Russia, 39 in total and aged roughly 6 to 100 years, were included as donors. Approximately 9.3 milliliters of peripheral blood were drawn from each donor into EDTA-treated Vacutainer tubes. Ficoll-Paque density-gradient centrifugation was used to isolate PBMCs, with at least 7 million per sample. Trizol reagent was used to extract total RNA from PBMCs, with at least 5.5 micrograms per sample. The percentages of naive CD45RAhigh/CD27high T cells were determined by flow cytometry on a PBMC aliquot from every donor. The data also belong to a second study, concerning T cells of mothers and their children. As that second study puts it: Donors were nine systemically healthy Caucasian individuals: three mothers and their six children. cDNA synthesis consumed the entire amount of extracted RNA, loaded at about 1.5 ug RNA in each 15 ul reaction. In the second PCR, the M1S primer introduced both the sample barcodes and 2-4 random nucleotides. Over 8 million TCR beta CDR3 reads were obtained for each mother, and 2.5 million to 3 million reads were obtained for each child. Thymic selection similarly shapes TCR recombination output in related and unrelated pairs, with minor effect from inherited differences. Related mother-child pairs always showed normalized repertoire overlap that was slightly higher than in unrelated mother-child pairs, though the difference was never significant. With a sensitivity of 90 to 100 clones per million clonotypes, no persistent microchimeric T cell clones were detected. Deep NGS was used in the study to compare the TCR beta repertoires of mothers and children and to look for features that separate related mother-child pairs from unrelated individuals. Mothers averaged about 40 +/- 4 years of age and children averaged roughly 12 +/- 4 years. After adapter ligation was performed with NEBNext reagents, the libraries were sequenced on an Illumina HiSeq 2000 with 100+100 nt paired-end reads. To avoid cross-contamination, the mother libraries and the child libraries were prepared a month apart and sequenced in separate runs. For each donor, between about 450,000 and 2,300,000 distinct TCR beta clonotypes were identified. Naive TCR beta clonotypes were estimated from low-frequency clonotypes matched to each donor's FACS-determined naive share, without sorting.

The sequence was obtained from a boy aged 5-17 years in good health. Sequencing was carried out using blood. The chain uses TRBV4-3 and TRBJ1-3; the D gene is unclear. At the DNA level, the sequence is TGCGCCAGCAGCCAAGATAACAGCTTTTCTGGAAACACCATATATTTT. Its protein is CASSQDNSFSGNTIYF.